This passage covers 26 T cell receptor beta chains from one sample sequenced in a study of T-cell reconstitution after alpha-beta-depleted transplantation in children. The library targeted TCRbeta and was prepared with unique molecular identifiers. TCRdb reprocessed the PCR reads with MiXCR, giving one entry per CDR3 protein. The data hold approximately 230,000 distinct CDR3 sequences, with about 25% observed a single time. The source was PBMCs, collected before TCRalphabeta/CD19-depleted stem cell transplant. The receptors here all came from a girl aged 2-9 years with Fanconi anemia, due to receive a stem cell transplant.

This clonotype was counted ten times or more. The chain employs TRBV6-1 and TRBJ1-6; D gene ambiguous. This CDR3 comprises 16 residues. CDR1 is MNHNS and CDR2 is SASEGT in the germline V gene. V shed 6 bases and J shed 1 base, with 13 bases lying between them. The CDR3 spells CASRRGGRSYNSPLHF. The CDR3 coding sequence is TGTGCCAGCAGAAGAGGCGGGAGATCCTATAATTCACCCCTCCACTTT.

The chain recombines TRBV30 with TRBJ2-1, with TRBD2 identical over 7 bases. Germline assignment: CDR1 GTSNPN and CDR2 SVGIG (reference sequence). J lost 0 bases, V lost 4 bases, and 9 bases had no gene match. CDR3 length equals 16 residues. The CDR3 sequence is CAWTYYSGYSYNEQFF. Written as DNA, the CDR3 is TGTGCCTGGACCTACTATAGCGGGTACTCCTACAATGAGCAGTTCTTC. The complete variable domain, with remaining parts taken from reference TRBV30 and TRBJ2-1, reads SQTIHQWPATLVQPVGSPLSLECTVEGTSNPNLYWYRQAAGRGLQLLFYSVGIGQISSEVPQNLSASRPQDRQFILSSKKLLLSDSGFYLCAWTYYSGYSYNEQFFGPGTRLTVL.

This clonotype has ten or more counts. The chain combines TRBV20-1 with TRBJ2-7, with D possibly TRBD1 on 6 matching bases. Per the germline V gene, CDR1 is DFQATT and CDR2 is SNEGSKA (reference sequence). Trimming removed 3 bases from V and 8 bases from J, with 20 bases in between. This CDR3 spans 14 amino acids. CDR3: CSASRMGQGFKQYF. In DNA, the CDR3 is TGCAGTGCTAGTCGTATGGGGCAGGGGTTTAAGCAGTACTTC.

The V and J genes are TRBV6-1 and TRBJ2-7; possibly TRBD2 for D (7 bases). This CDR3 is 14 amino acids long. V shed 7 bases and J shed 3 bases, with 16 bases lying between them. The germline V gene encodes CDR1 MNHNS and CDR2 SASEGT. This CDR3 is CASTRGAVGYEQYF. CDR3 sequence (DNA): TGTGCCAGCACCCGGGGGGCGGTCGGCTACGAGCAGTACTTC.

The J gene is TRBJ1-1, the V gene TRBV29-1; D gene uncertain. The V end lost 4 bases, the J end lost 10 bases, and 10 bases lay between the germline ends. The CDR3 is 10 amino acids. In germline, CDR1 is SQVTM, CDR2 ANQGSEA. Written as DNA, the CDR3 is TGCAGCGTTGGGGGTAGTGGAGCTTTCTTT. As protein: CSVGGSGAFF.

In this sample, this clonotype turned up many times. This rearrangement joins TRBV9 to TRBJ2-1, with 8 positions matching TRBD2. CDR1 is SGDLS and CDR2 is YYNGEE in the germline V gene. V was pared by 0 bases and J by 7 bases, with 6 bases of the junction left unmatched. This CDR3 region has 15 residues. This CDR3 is CASSVAGGPKNEQFF. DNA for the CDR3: TGTGCCAGCAGCGTAGCGGGGGGGCCGAAGAATGAGCAGTTCTTC.

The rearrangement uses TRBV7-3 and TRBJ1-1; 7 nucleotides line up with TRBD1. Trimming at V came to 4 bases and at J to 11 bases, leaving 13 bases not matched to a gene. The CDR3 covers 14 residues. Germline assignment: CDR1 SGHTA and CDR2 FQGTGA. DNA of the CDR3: TGTGCCAGCAGCTCCGACCACAGGGGTGGAACGGCTTTCTTT. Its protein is CASSSDHRGGTAFF.

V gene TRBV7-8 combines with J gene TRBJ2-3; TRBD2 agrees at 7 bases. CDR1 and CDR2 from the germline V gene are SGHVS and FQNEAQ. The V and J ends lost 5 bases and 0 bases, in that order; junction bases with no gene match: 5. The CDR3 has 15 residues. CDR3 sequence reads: CASSQTSPSTDTQYF. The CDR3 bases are TGTGCCAGCAGCCAGACTAGCCCTAGCACAGATACGCAGTATTTT.

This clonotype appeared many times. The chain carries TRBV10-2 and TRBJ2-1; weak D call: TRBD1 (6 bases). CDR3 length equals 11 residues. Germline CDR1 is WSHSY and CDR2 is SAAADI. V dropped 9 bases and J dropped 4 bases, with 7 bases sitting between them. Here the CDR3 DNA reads TGCGCCAGGGACAGTTACAATGAGCAGTTCTTC. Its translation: CARDSYNEQFF.

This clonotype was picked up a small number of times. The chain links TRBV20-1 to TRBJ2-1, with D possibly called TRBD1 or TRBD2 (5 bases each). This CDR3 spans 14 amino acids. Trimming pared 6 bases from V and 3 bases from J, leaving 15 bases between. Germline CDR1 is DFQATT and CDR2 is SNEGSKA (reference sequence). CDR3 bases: TGCAGTGCCATCCGGGACGGATTCTACAATGAGCAGTTCTTC. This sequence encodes CSAIRDGFYNEQFF.

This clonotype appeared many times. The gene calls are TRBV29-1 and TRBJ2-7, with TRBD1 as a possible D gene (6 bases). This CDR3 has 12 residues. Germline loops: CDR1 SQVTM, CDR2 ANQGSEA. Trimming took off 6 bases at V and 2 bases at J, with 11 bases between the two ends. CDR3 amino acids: CSVRDTAYEQYF. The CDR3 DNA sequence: TGCAGCGTGAGGGACACAGCCTACGAGCAGTACTTC.

In nucleotides, the CDR3 is TGTGCCAGCAGTTTGCGGTCCGGGTCCCAGTACTTC. This sequence encodes CASSLRSGSQYF. The chain uses TRBV12-3 or TRBV12-4 and TRBJ2-5; D unclear. Trimming removed 3 bases at V and 9 bases at J, with 11 bases between. The CDR3 has 12 amino acids.

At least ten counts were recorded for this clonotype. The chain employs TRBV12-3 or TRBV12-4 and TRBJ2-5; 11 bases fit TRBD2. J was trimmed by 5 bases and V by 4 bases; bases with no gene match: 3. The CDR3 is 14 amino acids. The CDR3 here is CASSYSGGAETQYF. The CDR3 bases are TGTGCCAGCAGTTATAGCGGGGGGGCGGAGACCCAGTACTTC.

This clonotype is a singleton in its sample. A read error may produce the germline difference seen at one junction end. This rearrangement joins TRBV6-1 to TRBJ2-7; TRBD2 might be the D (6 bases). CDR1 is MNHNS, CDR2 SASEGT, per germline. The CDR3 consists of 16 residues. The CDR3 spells CASSEEGLDYSSEQYF. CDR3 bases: TGTGCCAGCAGTGAAGAAGGCTTGGACTACTCCTCCGAGCAGTACTTC.

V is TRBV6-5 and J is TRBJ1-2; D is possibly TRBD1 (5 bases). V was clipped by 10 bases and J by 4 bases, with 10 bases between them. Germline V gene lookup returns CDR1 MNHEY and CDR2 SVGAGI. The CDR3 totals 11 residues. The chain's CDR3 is CATDSFYGYTF. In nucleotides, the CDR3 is TGTGCCACCGACAGCTTCTATGGCTACACCTTC.

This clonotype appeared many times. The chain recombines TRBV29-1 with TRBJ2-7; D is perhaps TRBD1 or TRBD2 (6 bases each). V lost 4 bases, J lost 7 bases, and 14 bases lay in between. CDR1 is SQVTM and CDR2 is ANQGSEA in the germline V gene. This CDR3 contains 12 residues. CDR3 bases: TGCAGCGTTGGCGGGGACATCGGAGAGCAGTACTTC. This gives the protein CSVGGDIGEQYF.

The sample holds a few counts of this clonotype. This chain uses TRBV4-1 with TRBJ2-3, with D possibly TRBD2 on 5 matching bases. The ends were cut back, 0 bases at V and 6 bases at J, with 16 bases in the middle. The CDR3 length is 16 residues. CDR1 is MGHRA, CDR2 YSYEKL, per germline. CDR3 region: CASSQEWVVGVDTQYF. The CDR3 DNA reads TGCGCCAGCAGCCAAGAATGGGTGGTCGGGGTGGATACGCAGTATTTT.

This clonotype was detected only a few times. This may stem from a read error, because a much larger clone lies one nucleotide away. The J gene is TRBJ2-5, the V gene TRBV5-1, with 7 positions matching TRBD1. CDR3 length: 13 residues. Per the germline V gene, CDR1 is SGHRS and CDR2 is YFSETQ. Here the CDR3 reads CVSSLGQQETQYF. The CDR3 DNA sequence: TGCGTCAGCAGCTTGGGACAGCAAGAGACCCAGTACTTC.

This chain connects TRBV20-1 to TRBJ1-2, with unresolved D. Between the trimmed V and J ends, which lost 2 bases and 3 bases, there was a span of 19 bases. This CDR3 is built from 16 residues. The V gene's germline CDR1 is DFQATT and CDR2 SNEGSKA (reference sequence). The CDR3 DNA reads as TGCAGTGCTAGACTGACTCCTCAGACGAAGTACTATGGCTACACCTTC. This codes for CSARLTPQTKYYGYTF.

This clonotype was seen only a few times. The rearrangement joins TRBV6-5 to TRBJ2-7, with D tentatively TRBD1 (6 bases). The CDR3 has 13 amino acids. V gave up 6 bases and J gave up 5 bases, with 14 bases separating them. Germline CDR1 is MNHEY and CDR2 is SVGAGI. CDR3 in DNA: TGTGCCAGCAGGTTACAGGGTTACCACGAGCAGTACTTC. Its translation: CASRLQGYHEQYF.

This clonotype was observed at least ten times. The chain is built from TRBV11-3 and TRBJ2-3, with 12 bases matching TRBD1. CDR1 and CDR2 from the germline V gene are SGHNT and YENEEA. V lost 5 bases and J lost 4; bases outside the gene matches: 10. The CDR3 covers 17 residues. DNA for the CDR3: TGTGCCAGCAGCCCGACCGGGACAGGGGGCCCGGCAGATACGCAGTATTTT. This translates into CASSPTGTGGPADTQYF.

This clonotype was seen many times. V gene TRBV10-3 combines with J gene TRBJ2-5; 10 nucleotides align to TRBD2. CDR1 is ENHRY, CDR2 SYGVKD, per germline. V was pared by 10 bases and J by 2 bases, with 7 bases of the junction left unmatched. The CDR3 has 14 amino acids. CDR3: CATRTSGSQETQYF. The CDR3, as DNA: TGTGCCACTCGGACTAGCGGATCACAAGAGACCCAGTACTTC.

In DNA form, the CDR3 reads TGTGCCAGCAGTTCCCACAGGGAGGTATTGGATACGCAGTATTTT. Translation: CASSSHREVLDTQYF. The chain carries TRBV28 and TRBJ2-3; D is tentatively TRBD1 or TRBD2 (6 bases each). This CDR3 has 15 residues. From germline, CDR1 is MDHEN and CDR2 SYDVKM. The V end was cut by 4 bases, the J end by 6 bases, with 17 bases between. Together with reference TRBV28 and TRBJ2-3, the CDR3 gives the full variable domain: DVKVTQSSRYLVKRTGEKVFLECVQDMDHENMFWYRQDPGLGLRLIYFSYDVKMKEKGDIPEGYSVSREKKERFSLILESASTNQTSMYLCASSSHREVLDTQYFGPGTRLTVL.

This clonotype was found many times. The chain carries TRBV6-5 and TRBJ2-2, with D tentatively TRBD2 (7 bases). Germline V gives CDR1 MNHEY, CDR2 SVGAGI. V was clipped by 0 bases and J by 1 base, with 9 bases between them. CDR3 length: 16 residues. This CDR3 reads CASSYSGGQNTGELFF. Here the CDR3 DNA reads TGTGCCAGCAGTTACTCGGGGGGGCAGAACACCGGGGAGCTGTTTTTT.

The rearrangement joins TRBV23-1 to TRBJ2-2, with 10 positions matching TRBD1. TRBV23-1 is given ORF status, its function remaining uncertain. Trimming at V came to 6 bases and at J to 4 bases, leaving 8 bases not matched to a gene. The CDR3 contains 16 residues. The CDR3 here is CASSDYWDRGTGELFF. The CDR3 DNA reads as TGCGCCAGCAGCGACTACTGGGACAGGGGCACCGGGGAGCTGTTTTTT.

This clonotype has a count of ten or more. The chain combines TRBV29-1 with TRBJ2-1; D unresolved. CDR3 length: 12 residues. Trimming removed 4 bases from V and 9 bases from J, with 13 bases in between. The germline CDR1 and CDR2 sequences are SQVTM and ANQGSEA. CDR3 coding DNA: TGCAGCGTTGCCCCTAAGGAATTTGAGCAGTTCTTC. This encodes CSVAPKEFEQFF.